The 17 T cell receptor beta chains reported below all come from one sample, sequenced in a study of T cell responses to AZD1222 COVID-19 vaccine. The method was immunoSEQ multiplex PCR; TCRdb's version includes in-frame clones alone and lacks a portion of them. The sample contains about 140,000 clones, over 80% of which appear only once. Sequenced material: peripheral blood, taken 28 days after the second AZD1222 dose. Source of these receptors: an adult who received the AZD1222 COVID-19 vaccine.

This chain connects TRBV6-5 to TRBJ2-7; D not resolved. This CDR3 is 14 amino acids long. Trimming removed 6 bases from V and 2 bases from J, with 14 bases in between. From germline, CDR1 is MNHEY and CDR2 SVGAGI. The CDR3 spells CASSRYRRTYEQYF. The CDR3 DNA reads as TGTGCCAGCAGCCGATACAGACGAACCTACGAGCAGTACTTC.

The chain links TRBV3-1 (or the pseudogene TRBV3-2) to TRBJ1-6, with D possibly matching TRBD1 (5 bases). In germline, CDR1 is LGHDT, CDR2 YNNKEL (reference sequence). V lost 6 bases and J 4 bases, leaving 16 bases between the germline ends. The CDR3 is 16 residues long. CDR3 sequence: CASSSRAGRYNSPLHF. In DNA, the CDR3 is TGTGCCAGCAGTTCCCGCGCGGGACGGTATAATTCACCCCTCCACTTT.

This clone was seen a handful of times. This chain links TRBV20-1 with TRBJ2-5, with TRBD1 matching 7 bases. The junction had 5 bases not matched to a gene; V was cut back by 6 bases and J by 7 bases. The CDR3 is made up of 11 amino acids. Germline V gene lookup returns CDR1 DFQATT and CDR2 SNEGSKA (reference sequence). CDR3 nucleotides: TGCAGTGCGGGACAGTGGGGGACCCAGTACTTC. Translating it yields CSAGQWGTQYF.

The rearrangement uses TRBV27 and TRBJ2-7; 9 bases align to TRBD2. CDR3 size: 16 residues. Germline V CDR1 and CDR2: MNHEY, SMNVEV (reference sequence). V lost 4 bases, J lost 2 bases, and 9 bases stayed unmatched. CDR3 sequence (DNA): TGTGCCAGCAGTTCCGACCGTAGCGGGGGCACCTACGAGCAGTACTTC. This encodes CASSSDRSGGTYEQYF.

The chain has TRBV19 and TRBJ2-1, with 13 bases fitting TRBD2. The CDR3 is 16 residues long. With V trimmed by 4 bases and J by 9 bases, 9 bases remained unmatched. In germline, CDR1 is LNHDA, CDR2 SQIVND (reference sequence). The CDR3 DNA reads TGTGCCAGTAGTACGACTAGCGGGGGGTCACAGGGTGAGCAGTTCTTC. Encoded protein: CASSTTSGGSQGEQFF.

The J gene is TRBJ1-2, the V gene TRBV2; tentatively, D is TRBD1 (6 bases). V was trimmed by 5 bases and J by 3 bases, leaving 16 bases between them. CDR1 and CDR2 (germline): SNHLY, FYNNEI. This CDR3 spans 15 amino acids. This chain's CDR3 is CASSNTGSTYYGYTF. CDR3 nucleotides: TGTGCCAGCAGTAATACAGGGAGCACTTACTATGGCTACACCTTC.

This sequence joins TRBV7-3 and TRBJ2-1; D not resolved. The germline CDR1 and CDR2 sequences are SGHTA and FQGTGA. V lost 2 bases and J 1 base, leaving 12 bases between the germline ends. The CDR3 loop spans 16 amino acids. DNA for the CDR3: TGTGCCAGCAGCTTACTGTCCACCCAATCCTACAATGAGCAGTTCTTC. This codes for CASSLLSTQSYNEQFF.

The chain carries TRBV4-1 and TRBJ2-7; D call uncertain. Germline V gene sequence: CDR1 MGHRA, CDR2 YSYEKL. The length of the CDR3 is 14 residues. V lost 3 bases and J lost 4, with 13 bases in between. Here the CDR3 reads CASSQVRGSYEQYF. For the CDR3, the DNA is TGCGCCAGCAGCCAGGTCCGTGGGTCGTACGAGCAGTACTTC.

This clone was seen only once. J is TRBJ1-4 and V is TRBV30, with no clear D. The V and J ends lost 1 base and 8 bases respectively, with 20 bases between them. Germline lookup yields CDR1 GTSNPN and CDR2 SVGIG (reference sequence). The length of the CDR3 is 16 residues. The CDR3 reads CAWSDSRPTGREKLFF. Written as DNA, the CDR3 is TGTGCCTGGAGTGATTCCCGACCAACGGGGAGGGAAAAACTGTTTTTT.

The chain joins TRBV9 to TRBJ2-1; D not resolved. V dropped 4 bases and J dropped 8 bases, with 10 bases sitting between them. The germline gives CDR1 SGDLS, CDR2 YYNGEE. The CDR3 totals 12 residues. Here the CDR3 reads CASSPSRYEQFF. Here the CDR3 DNA reads TGTGCCAGCAGCCCTAGTCGGTATGAGCAGTTCTTC.

This clone was detected only once. The chain uses TRBV9 and TRBJ1-3; tentative D call: TRBD1 (5 bases). Trimming took off 3 bases at V and 2 bases at J, with 12 bases between the two ends. Per the germline V gene, CDR1 is SGDLS and CDR2 is YYNGEE. This CDR3 has 15 amino acids. CDR3 DNA sequence: TGTGCCAGCAGCGCCCCAGGGAATGCTGGAAACACCATATATTTT. Protein product: CASSAPGNAGNTIYF.

J is TRBJ1-4 and V is TRBV29-1, with D unresolved. This CDR3 region has 12 residues. The germline gives CDR1 SQVTM, CDR2 ANQGSEA. Trimming stripped 5 bases from V and 9 bases from J, with 13 bases between. The CDR3 reads CSVWGGDKKLFF. For the CDR3, the DNA is TGCAGCGTTTGGGGAGGAGACAAAAAACTGTTTTTT.

This clone showed up just once. This chain uses TRBV6-2 or TRBV6-3 with TRBJ1-1; possible D gene TRBD1, 5 bases. V lost 3 bases and J 3 bases, leaving 14 bases between the germline ends. Germline CDR1 reads MNHEY; CDR2 reads SVGEGT. The CDR3 covers 15 residues. Here the CDR3 reads CASSYGIGTDTEAFF. In nucleotides, the CDR3 is TGTGCCAGCAGTTATGGGATAGGGACTGACACTGAAGCTTTCTTT.

V is TRBV18 and J is TRBJ2-1, with TRBD1 matching over 8 bases. Germline CDR1 KGHSH, CDR2 LQKENI. CDR3 length: 17 residues. J lost 4 bases, V lost 6 bases, and 14 bases had no gene match. CDR3: CASSPSLGTGKYNEQFF. The CDR3 DNA reads as TGTGCCAGCTCCCCCAGCCTAGGGACAGGCAAATACAATGAGCAGTTCTTC.

The V gene is TRBV7-2, the J gene TRBJ1-3, with D hard to call. Deletions cut 1 base from V and 0 bases from J, with 10 bases between. The CDR3 contains 16 residues. The germline gives CDR1 SGHTA, CDR2 FQGNSA. CDR3 region: CASSLDAGLSGNTIYF. The DNA for the CDR3 is TGTGCCAGCAGCTTAGATGCGGGCCTCTCTGGAAACACCATATATTTT.

This rearrangement joins TRBV19 to TRBJ1-5, with unresolved D. Germline V gene data show CDR1 as LNHDA and CDR2 as SQIVND (reference sequence). The length of the CDR3 is 15 residues. V was pared by 10 bases and J by 1 base, with 17 bases between. The CDR3 is CATTVGSRSNQPQHF. For the CDR3, the DNA is TGTGCCACTACGGTCGGATCACGGAGCAATCAGCCCCAGCATTTT.

The chain couples TRBV20-1 to TRBJ1-5, with D maybe TRBD1 (5 bases). This CDR3 region has 13 residues. The ends were cut back, 3 bases at V and 4 bases at J, with 10 bases in the middle. Germline lookup yields CDR1 DFQATT and CDR2 SNEGSKA (reference sequence). The CDR3, as DNA: TGCAGTGCTAGTAACACAGGTAATCAGCCCCAGCATTTT. This gives the protein CSASNTGNQPQHF.